The source of this TCR beta chain is a study of T cell responses to AZD1222 COVID-19 vaccine. Study-wide results and caveats: An increase in Spike-specific TCR breadth and depth was observed after two AZD1222 doses. Donors, mostly white British, included more females; clonal diversity was possibly underestimated.

Germline V gene lookup returns CDR1 LNHNV and CDR2 YYDKDF (reference sequence). Trimming removed 1 base from V and 5 bases from J, with 18 bases in between. CDR3 size: 17 residues. Second-dose timings of about 4 or about 12 weeks were pooled. Produced via immunoSEQ multiplex PCR; TCRdb's table is partial and in-frame only. There are 100,000 to 150,000 clones in the sample; 92% occur only once, and about 7.7% lies in the top ten. Notes on this clone: Its matching antigen is unknown.

The clonotype originates from an adult who received the AZD1222 COVID-19 vaccine. The specimen was peripheral blood, collected 28 days after the second AZD1222 dose. The chain uses TRBV15 and TRBJ1-5, with D tentatively TRBD1 (6 bases). The CDR3: CATSRVRGGAGDQPQHF. The CDR3 nucleotides read TGTGCCACCAGCAGAGTACGCGGGGGGGCAGGAGATCAGCCCCAGCATTTT. Supplemented by reference TRBV15 and TRBJ1-5, the full variable domain reads DAMVIQNPRYQVTQFGKPVTLSCSQTLNHNVMYWYQQKSSQAPKLLFHYYDKDFNNEADTPDNFQSRRPNTSFCFLDIRSPGLGDTAMYLCATSRVRGGAGDQPQHFGDGTRLSIL.